This T cell receptor beta chain was recorded in a study of beta chain features in type 1 diabetes. Study outcomes and limitations: Individuals with type 1 diabetes displayed fewer insertions and more deletions at VDJ junctions.

As to this clone: The antigen remains unidentified.

The sequenced template was cDNA made from the entire isolated RNA. Sequencing was performed with immunoSEQ multiplex PCR; in TCRdb, only in-frame clones are kept and a portion is missing. The table shows 300,000 to 450,000 clones, with roughly 12% occurring only once. The authors sorted CD4+ naive, central memory, regulatory and stem cell-like memory cells via CD45RO/CCR7/CD25/CD127/CD95/CD27. Looked up from germline, CDR1 is SGHTA and CDR2 is FQGTGA. The CDR3 runs 13 residues. V was trimmed by 3 bases and J by 4 bases, leaving 9 bases between them. The rearrangement uses TRBV7-3 and TRBJ2-5, with D perhaps matching TRBD1 (6 bases). The source is a man younger than 35 in good health. The sample consisted of naive CD4+ T cells from blood. The CDR3 here is CASSLGQLETQYF. The CDR3 bases are TGTGCCAGCAGCTTGGGACAATTAGAGACCCAGTACTTC.